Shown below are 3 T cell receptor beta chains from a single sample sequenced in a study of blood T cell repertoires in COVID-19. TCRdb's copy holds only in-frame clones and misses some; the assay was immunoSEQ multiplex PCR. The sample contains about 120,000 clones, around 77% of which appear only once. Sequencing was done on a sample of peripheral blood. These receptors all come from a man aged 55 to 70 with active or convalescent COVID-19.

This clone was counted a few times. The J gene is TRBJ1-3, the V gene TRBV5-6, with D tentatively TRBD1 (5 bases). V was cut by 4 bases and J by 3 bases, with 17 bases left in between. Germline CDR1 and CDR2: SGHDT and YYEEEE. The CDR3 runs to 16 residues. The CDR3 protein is CASSARPTGGGNTIYF. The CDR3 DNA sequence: TGTGCCAGCAGCGCCCGACCTACAGGTGGTGGAAACACCATATATTTT.

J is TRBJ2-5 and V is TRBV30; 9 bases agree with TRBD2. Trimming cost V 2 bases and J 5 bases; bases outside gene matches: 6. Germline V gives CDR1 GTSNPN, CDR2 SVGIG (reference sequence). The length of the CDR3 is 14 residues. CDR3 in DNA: TGTGCCTGGAGTCGTAGCGGGAGCCAGGAGACCCAGTACTTC. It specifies CAWSRSGSQETQYF.

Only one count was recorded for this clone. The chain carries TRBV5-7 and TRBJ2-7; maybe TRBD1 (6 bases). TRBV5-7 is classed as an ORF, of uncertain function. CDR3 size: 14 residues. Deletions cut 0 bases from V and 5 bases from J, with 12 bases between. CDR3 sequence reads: CASSLGQGSNEQYF. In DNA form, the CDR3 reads TGTGCCAGCAGCTTGGGTCAGGGGAGTAACGAGCAGTACTTC.